The 12 T cell receptor beta chains presented below share a single source sample, sequenced in a study of monozygotic twins with inflammatory bowel disease. TCRdb re-called the 5' RACE reads; one entry per CDR3 protein, DNA not given. In total, the table holds 350,000 to 500,000 distinct CDR3 sequences. Sequences were obtained from blood. The receptors derive from a human donor with ulcerative colitis or Crohn's disease, or a healthy co-twin of an affected twin (not recorded which).

The V gene is TRBV7-9, the J gene TRBJ2-1; the D call of TRBD2 rests on TCRdb alone, since no DNA is present to check it. The germline gives CDR1 SEHNR, CDR2 FQNEAQ (reference sequence). The length of the CDR3 is 16 residues. CDR3 residues: CASSFTGGAVYNEQFF. Using reference TRBV7-9 and TRBJ2-1 for the parts outside the CDR3, the full variable domain is DTGVSQNPRHKITKRGQNVTFRCDPISEHNRLYWYRQTLGQGPEFLTYFQNEAQLEKSRLLSDRFSAERPKGSFSTLEIQRTEQGDSAMYLCASSFTGGAVYNEQFFGPGTRLTVL.

The rearrangement uses TRBV7-8 and TRBJ1-1. Germline loops: CDR1 SGHVS, CDR2 FQNEAQ. The CDR3 spans 12 residues. This CDR3 reads CASSLGEKGAFF.

The chain joins TRBV28 to TRBJ2-3; TCRdb names TRBD1, which stays unverified in the absence of DNA. The CDR3 spans 14 residues. Germline V lookup: CDR1 MDHEN, CDR2 SYDVKM. This CDR3 reads CASSRREPEGGQYF.

This chain uses TRBV20-1 with TRBJ2-2; checking the TCRdb D call of TRBD1 is not possible without DNA. The CDR3 contains 15 residues. Germline CDR1 and CDR2: DFQATT and SNEGSKA (reference sequence). The CDR3 protein is CSATRTGYGTGELFF.

The CDR3 sequence: CSAPTLNEQFF. The chain couples TRBV20-1 to TRBJ2-1. The length of the CDR3 is 11 residues. The germline gives CDR1 DFQATT, CDR2 SNEGSKA (reference sequence).

V usage is TRBV20-1 and J usage is TRBJ2-7. This CDR3 comprises 12 residues. The V gene's germline CDR1 is DFQATT and CDR2 SNEGSKA (reference sequence). This CDR3 is CSARTATYEQYF.

The genes are TRBV27 and TRBJ1-6. The CDR3 runs to 17 residues. Per germline, CDR1 MNHEY and CDR2 SMNVEV (reference sequence). CDR3 loop: CASSRFRGRAVGSPLHF.

V and J are TRBV6-5 and TRBJ2-2; TCRdb names TRBD1, which stays unverified in the absence of DNA. Germline assignment: CDR1 MNHEY and CDR2 SVGAGI. The CDR3 spans 15 residues. CDR3: CASSYRGQYTGELFF.

The rearrangement uses TRBV28 and TRBJ1-5. Looked up from germline, CDR1 is MDHEN and CDR2 is SYDVKM. This CDR3 is 16 amino acids long. The chain's CDR3 is CASSLDGTYSNQPQHF.

The J gene is TRBJ1-1, the V gene TRBV9. The germline CDR1 and CDR2 sequences are SGDLS and YYNGEE. The CDR3 covers 14 residues. CDR3 amino acids: CASSVDVGNTEAFF.

This CDR3 is CASSSRGSGNTIYF. The chain carries TRBV3-1 and TRBJ1-3. The V gene's germline CDR1 is LGHDT and CDR2 YNNKEL (reference sequence). This CDR3 comprises 14 residues.

The chain joins TRBV9 to TRBJ1-2; TCRdb picks TRBD1, but there is no DNA to check that call. Germline V CDR1 and CDR2: SGDLS, YYNGEE. This CDR3 is 15 amino acids long. CDR3 region: CASSERDSPFYGYTF.